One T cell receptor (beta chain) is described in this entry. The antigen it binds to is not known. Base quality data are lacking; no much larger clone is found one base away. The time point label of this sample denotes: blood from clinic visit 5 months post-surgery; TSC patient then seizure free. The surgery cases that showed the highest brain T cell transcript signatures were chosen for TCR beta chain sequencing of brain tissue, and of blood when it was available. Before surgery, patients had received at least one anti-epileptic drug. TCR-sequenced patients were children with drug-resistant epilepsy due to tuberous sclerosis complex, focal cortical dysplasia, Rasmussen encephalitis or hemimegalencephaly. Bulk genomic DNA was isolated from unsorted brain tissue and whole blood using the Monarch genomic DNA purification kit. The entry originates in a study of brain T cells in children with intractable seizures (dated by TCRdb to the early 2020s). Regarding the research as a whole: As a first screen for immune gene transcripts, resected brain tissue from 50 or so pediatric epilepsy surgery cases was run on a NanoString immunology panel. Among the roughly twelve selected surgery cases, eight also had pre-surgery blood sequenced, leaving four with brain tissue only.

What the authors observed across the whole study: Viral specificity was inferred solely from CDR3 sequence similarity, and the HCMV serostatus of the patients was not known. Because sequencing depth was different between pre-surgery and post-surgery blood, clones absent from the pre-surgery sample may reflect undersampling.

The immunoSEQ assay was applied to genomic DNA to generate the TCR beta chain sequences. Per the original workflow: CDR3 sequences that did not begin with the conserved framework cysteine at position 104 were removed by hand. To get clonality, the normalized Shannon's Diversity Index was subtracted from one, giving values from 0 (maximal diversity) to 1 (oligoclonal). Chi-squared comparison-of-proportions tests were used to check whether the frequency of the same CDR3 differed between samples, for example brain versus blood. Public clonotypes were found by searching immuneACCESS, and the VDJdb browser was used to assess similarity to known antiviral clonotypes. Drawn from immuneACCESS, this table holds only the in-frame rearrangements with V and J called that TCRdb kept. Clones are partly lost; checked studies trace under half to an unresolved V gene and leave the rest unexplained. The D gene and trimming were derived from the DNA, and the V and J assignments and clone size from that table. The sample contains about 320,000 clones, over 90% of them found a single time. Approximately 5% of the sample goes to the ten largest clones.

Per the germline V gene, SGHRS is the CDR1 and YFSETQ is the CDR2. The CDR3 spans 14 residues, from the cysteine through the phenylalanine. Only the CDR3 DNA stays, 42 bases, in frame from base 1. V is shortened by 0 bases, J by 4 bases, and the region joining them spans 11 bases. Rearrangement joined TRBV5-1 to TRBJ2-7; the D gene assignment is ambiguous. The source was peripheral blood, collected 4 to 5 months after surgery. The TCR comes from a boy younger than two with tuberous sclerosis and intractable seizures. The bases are TGCGCCAGCAGCTTGGAGGGCGGACGATACGAGCAGTACTTC. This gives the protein CASSLEGGRYEQYF.